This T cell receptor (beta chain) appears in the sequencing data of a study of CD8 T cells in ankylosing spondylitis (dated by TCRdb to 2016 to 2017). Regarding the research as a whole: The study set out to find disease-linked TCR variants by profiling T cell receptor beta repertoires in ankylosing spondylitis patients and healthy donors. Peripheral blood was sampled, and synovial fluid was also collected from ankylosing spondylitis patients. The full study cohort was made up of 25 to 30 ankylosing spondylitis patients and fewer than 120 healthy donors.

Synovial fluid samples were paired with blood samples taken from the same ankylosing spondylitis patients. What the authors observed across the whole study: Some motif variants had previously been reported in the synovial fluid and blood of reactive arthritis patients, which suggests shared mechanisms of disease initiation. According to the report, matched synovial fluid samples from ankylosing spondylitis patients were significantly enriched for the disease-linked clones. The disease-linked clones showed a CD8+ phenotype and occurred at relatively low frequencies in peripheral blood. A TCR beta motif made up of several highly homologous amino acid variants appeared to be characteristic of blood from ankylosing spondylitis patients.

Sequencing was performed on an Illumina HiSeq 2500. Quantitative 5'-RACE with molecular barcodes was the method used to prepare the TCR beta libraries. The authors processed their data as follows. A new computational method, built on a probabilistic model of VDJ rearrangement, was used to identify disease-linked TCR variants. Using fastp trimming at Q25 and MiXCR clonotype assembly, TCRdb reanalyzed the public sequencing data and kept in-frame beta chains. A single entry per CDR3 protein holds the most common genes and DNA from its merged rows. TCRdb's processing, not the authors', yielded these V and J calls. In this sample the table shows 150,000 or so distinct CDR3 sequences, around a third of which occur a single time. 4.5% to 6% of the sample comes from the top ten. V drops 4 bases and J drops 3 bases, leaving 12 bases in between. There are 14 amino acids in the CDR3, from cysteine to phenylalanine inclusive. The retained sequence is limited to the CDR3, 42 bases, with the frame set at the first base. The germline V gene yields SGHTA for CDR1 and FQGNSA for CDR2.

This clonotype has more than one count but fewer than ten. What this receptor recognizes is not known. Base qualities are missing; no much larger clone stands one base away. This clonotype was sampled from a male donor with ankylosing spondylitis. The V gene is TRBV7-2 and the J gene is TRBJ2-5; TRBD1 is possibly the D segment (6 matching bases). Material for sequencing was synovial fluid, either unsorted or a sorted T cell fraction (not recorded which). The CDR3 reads CASSSLNREETQYF. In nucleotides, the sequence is TGTGCCAGCAGCTCCCTTAACAGGGAAGAGACCCAGTACTTC.